This record covers a single T cell receptor beta chain. Its antigen is undetermined. These data originate in a study of cytomegalovirus exposure and HLA in healthy donors. V lost 2 bases, J lost 1 base, and 7 bases stayed unmatched. This CDR3 region has 17 residues. Germline lookup yields CDR1 SGHVS and CDR2 FNYEAQ. Using immunoSEQ multiplex PCR, the repertoire was profiled, and TCRdb retains in-frame clones only, with some absent. The sample lists roughly 130,000 clones, about 90% occurring once. Study-wide results and limits: Reports described diagnosis of cytomegalovirus status by the classifier as highly specific and sensitive. Most TCR sequences showed up rarely, but some public TCRs showed up in many donors. Cytomegalovirus association was listed for 150 or so TCR beta chains.

Sequenced sample: PBMCs. The gene calls are TRBV7-6 and TRBJ2-2; 7 bases are shared with TRBD1. The source of this sequence is a woman aged 30 to 39 in good health and CMV-seropositive. Here the CDR3 reads CASSLRSGQLNTGELFF. In nucleotides, the CDR3 is TGTGCCAGCAGCTTAAGGTCGGGACAGCTGAACACCGGGGAGCTGTTTTTT. The full variable domain, its missing parts supplied by reference TRBV7-6 and TRBJ2-2, is GAGVSQSPRYKVTKRGQDVALRCDPISGHVSLYWYRQALGQGPEFLTYFNYEAQQDKSGLPNDRFSAERPEGSISTLTIQRTEQRDSAMYRCASSLRSGQLNTGELFFGEGSRLTVL.